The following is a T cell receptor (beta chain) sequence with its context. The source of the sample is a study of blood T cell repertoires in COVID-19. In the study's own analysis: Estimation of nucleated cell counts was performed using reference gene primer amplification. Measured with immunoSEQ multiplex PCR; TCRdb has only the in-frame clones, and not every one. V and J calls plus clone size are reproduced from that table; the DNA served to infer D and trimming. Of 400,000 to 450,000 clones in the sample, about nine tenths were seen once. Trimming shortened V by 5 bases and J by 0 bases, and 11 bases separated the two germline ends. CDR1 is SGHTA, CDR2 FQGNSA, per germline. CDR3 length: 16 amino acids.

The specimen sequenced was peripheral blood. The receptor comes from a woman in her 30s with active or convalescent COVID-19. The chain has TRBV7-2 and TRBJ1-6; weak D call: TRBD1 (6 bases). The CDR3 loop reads CASSPQGSSYNSPLHF. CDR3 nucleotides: TGTGCCAGCAGCCCGCAGGGGAGCTCCTATAATTCACCCCTCCACTTT.